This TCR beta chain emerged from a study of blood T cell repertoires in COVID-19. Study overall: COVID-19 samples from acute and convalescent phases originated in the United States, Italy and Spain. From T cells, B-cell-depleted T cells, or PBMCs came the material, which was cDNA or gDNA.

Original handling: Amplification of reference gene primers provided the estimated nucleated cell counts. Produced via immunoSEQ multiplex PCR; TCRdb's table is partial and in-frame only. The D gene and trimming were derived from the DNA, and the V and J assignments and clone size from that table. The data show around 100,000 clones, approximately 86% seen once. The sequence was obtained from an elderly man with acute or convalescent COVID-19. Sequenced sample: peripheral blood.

CDR3 sequence (DNA): TGCAGTGCTAGTATCAACAGGGTAGGCGAGCAGTACTTC. It translates to CSASINRVGEQYF. The gene calls are TRBV20-1 and TRBJ2-7; TRBD1 might be the D (6 bases). Germline-derived CDR1 and CDR2 are DFQATT and SNEGSKA (reference sequence). The V end lost 3 bases, the J end lost 6 bases, and 15 bases lay between the germline ends. The CDR3 has 13 amino acids.